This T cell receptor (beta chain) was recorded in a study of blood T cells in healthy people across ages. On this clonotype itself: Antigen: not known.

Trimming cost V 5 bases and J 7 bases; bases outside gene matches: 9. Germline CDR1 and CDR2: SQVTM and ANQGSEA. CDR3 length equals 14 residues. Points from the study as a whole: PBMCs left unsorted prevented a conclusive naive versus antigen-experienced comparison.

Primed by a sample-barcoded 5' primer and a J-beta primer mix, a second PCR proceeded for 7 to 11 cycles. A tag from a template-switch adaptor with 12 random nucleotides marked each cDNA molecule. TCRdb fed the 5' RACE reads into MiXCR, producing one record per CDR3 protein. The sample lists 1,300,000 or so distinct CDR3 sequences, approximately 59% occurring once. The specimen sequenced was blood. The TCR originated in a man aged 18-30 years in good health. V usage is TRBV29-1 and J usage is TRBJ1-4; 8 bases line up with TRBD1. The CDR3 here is CSVTPGQGSEKLFF. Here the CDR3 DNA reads TGCAGCGTTACACCCGGACAGGGTTCTGAAAAACTGTTTTTT.